Listed below are T cell receptor beta chains from one sample, sequenced in a study of blood T cell repertoires in COVID-19. The repertoire was sequenced with immunoSEQ multiplex PCR; TCRdb's copy has only in-frame clones and lacks some. Here the sample spans under 250,000 clones, about 91% being singletons. Source material: peripheral blood. The receptor source for this set is an elderly man with acute or convalescent COVID-19. Both conserved end residues are part of each CDR3. D genes are given only for firm matches. For some rows the clone size is stated as once, few or many, or as a class when expanded; others skip it.

v_gene	j_gene	d_gene	abundance	CDR3nt	CDR3aa
TRBV5-1	TRBJ2-2	-	-	TGCGCCAGCAGCCTCCCGGGGACCGGGGAGCTGTTTTTT	CASSLPGTGELFF
TRBV7-2	TRBJ1-5	-	-	TGTGCCAGCAGCCAGGAGACAGGCCCGAATCAGCCCCAGCATTTT	CASSQETGPNQPQHF
TRBV29-1	TRBJ2-5	TRBD2	-	TGCAGCGTAAGACTAGCGGGAGGGGGAGAGGAGACCCAGTACTTC	CSVRLAGGGEETQYF
TRBV10-3	TRBJ2-7	TRBD1	-	TGTGCCATCAGAGGGGACAGGGGGCAAAACGAGCAGTACTTC	CAIRGDRGQNEQYF
TRBV18	TRBJ2-1	-	-	TGTGCCAGCTCACCTCAGGGAGGTGAGCAGTTCTTC	CASSPQGGEQFF
TRBV25-1	TRBJ1-6	TRBD1	-	TGTGCCAGCAGTGATTTCGCCGGGACAGACTATAATTCACCCCTCCACTTT	CASSDFAGTDYNSPLHF
TRBV20-1	TRBJ2-6	-	few	TGCAGTGCTAGTGGGGGGCGACGCTCTGGGGCCAACGTCCTGACTTTC	CSASGGRRSGANVLTF
TRBV18	TRBJ1-6	-	-	TGTGCCAGCTCTTTACAGGGAGCCCATAATTCACCCCTCCACTTT	CASSLQGAHNSPLHF
TRBV7-2	TRBJ1-2	-	-	TGTGCCAGCAGCTTAGCGCGAGCGGGACAAGAGTACACCTTC	CASSLARAGQEYTF
TRBV4-3	TRBJ2-2	-	-	TGCGCCAGCAGCCAAGGGGGCGGAGGGTCGAGCACCGGGGAGCTGTTTTTT	CASSQGGGGSSTGELFF
TRBV29-1	TRBJ2-2	-	-	TGCAGCGCCTCAGGGTCCGGGGAGCTGTTTTTT	CSASGSGELFF
TRBV4-2	TRBJ2-7	TRBD2	-	TGTGCCAGCAGCCAAGGTCTAGCGGGGACCTACGAGCAGTACTTC	CASSQGLAGTYEQYF
TRBV7-2	TRBJ1-6	-	-	TGTGCCAGCAGCCACTCCGATTCACCCCTCCACTTT	CASSHSDSPLHF
TRBV5-1	TRBJ2-2	TRBD1	-	TGCGCCACCTCGACAGGGGTGAGCACCGGGGAGCTGTTTTTT	CATSTGVSTGELFF
TRBV7-2	TRBJ1-5	TRBD1	-	TGTGCCAGCAGCCTGGGGACAGGTCTTAGCAATCAGCCCCAGCATTTT	CASSLGTGLSNQPQHF
TRBV5-1	TRBJ2-5	TRBD2	-	TGCGCCAGCAGCTCCAGCGGGGGGGCAAGGGAGACCCAGTACTTC	CASSSSGGARETQYF
TRBV7-9	TRBJ1-1	-	-	TGTGCCAGCAGCTCAGTGCAGAACACCTACACTGAAGCTTTCTTT	CASSSVQNTYTEAFF
TRBV4-3	TRBJ2-7	-	-	TGCGCCAGCAGCCAAGATTCTCGGGGGACGTCCTACGAGCAGTACTTC	CASSQDSRGTSYEQYF
TRBV28	TRBJ1-5	TRBD1	-	TGTGCCAGCAGACATCCTGGACAGGGGGCAGGGGATCAGCCCCAGCATTTT	CASRHPGQGAGDQPQHF
TRBV4-2	TRBJ1-3	-	-	TGTGCCAGCAGCCAAGTTCTCTCTACTGGAAACACCATATATTTT	CASSQVLSTGNTIYF
TRBV21-1	TRBJ1-5	-	-	TGTGCCAGCAGCAGAACCGATGGAGGGCGGGACCGTAATCAGCCCCAGCATTTT	CASSRTDGGRDRNQPQHF
TRBV7-2	TRBJ2-5	TRBD1	-	TGTGCCAGCAGCTCCCACGGACAGGGTCGAGGAGAGACCCAGTACTTC	CASSSHGQGRGETQYF
TRBV4-1	TRBJ1-5	-	-	TGCGCCAGCAGCCAAGTACCCGGGTCTAGCAATCAGCCCCAGCATTTT	CASSQVPGSSNQPQHF
TRBV7-2	TRBJ2-7	TRBD1	once	TGTGCGACCGGGGCAGGGGGCTATTCCTACGAGCAGTACTTC	CATGAGGYSYEQYF
TRBV5-1	TRBJ2-5	TRBD2	-	TGCGCCAGCAGCTTCACTAGCGGAATACAAGAGACCCAGTACTTC	CASSFTSGIQETQYF
TRBV18	TRBJ1-5	-	-	TGTGCCAGCTCATCCACTGATCAGCCCCAGCATTTT	CASSSTDQPQHF
TRBV19	TRBJ1-5	-	-	TGTGCCAGTGGGAAGGGGGAGAGGCAGCCCCAGCATTTT	CASGKGERQPQHF
TRBV6-5	TRBJ2-5	TRBD2	-	TGTGCCAGCATGGGCCAGGTCGCGGGGGGAGAGACCCAGTACTTC	CASMGQVAGGETQYF
TRBV5-1	TRBJ2-2	-	-	TGCGCCAGCAGCGCCACTGACACCGGGGAGCTGTTTTTT	CASSATDTGELFF
TRBV12-3/TRBV12-4	TRBJ1-5	-	few	TGTGCCAGCCGTTTGGGCGGGGATCAGCCCCAGCATTTT	CASRLGGDQPQHF
TRBV12-3/TRBV12-4	TRBJ1-3	-	-	TGTGCCAGCAGGAGGGAATACACCATATATTTT	CASRREYTIYF
TRBV5-1	TRBJ1-3	-	-	TGCGCCAGCAGCTTGGGGACAGCCGCTGGAAACACCATATATTTT	CASSLGTAAGNTIYF
TRBV19	TRBJ2-5	TRBD2	-	TGTGCCAGTAGTACCCTAGCGGGGGTTGGGGAGACCCAGTACTTC	CASSTLAGVGETQYF
TRBV14	TRBJ2-1	-	-	TGTGCCAGCAGCCAAGAAGAACAGAGCTCCTACAATGAGCAGTTCTTC	CASSQEEQSSYNEQFF
TRBV6-5	TRBJ1-6	TRBD1	few	TGTGCCAGCAGTACCCAGGGGGCCCGGGGTTCACCCCTCCACTTT	CASSTQGARGSPLHF
TRBV6-6	TRBJ1-1	-	-	TGTGCCAGCAGCGAAAAGGGACTACTGAACACTGAAGCTTTCTTT	CASSEKGLLNTEAFF